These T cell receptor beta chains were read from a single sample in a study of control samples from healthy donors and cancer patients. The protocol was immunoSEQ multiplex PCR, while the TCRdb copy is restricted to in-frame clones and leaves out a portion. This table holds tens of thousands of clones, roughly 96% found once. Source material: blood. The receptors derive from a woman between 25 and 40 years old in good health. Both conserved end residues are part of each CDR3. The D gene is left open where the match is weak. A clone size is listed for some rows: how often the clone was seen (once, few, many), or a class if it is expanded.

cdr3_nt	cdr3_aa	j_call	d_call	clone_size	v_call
TGCGCCAGCAGCTTGGAAGGGGCCGCGAACACTGAAGCTTTCTTT	CASSLEGAANTEAFF	TRBJ1-1	-	-	TRBV5-1
TGTGCCAGCAGTCCCGGGTCGTCTGGGGCCAACGTCCTGACTTTC	CASSPGSSGANVLTF	TRBJ2-6	-	-	TRBV27
TGTGCCAGCAGTGAAATCGGTGGATTTTCCGAGCAGTACTTC	CASSEIGGFSEQYF	TRBJ2-7	-	-	TRBV2
TGTGCCAGCAGCCAAGCCGACAATGAGCAGTTCTTC	CASSQADNEQFF	TRBJ2-1	-	-	TRBV4-2
TGCAGCGTTAGGCAGGGAATCACAGATACGCAGTATTTT	CSVRQGITDTQYF	TRBJ2-3	-	-	TRBV29-1
TGTGCCAGCAGTCGAAGGGACTTCACCTACGAGCAGTACTTC	CASSRRDFTYEQYF	TRBJ2-7	-	-	TRBV28
TGCGCCAGCAGCCAAGGGGGATCGGCAGATACGCAGTATTTT	CASSQGGSADTQYF	TRBJ2-3	-	-	TRBV4-1
TGTGCCAGCAGTTTTGGAACAGGCTCTGGGGCCAACGTCCTGACTTTC	CASSFGTGSGANVLTF	TRBJ2-6	-	-	TRBV6-5
TGTGCCAGCAGTCGGACAGCCTTAGATAAAAACATTTTT	CASSRTALDKNIF	TRBJ1-3	-	-	TRBV2
TGCAGCGTTGAAGAAGCGTTCCAAGAGACCCAGTACTTC	CSVEEAFQETQYF	TRBJ2-5	-	-	TRBV29-1
TGTGCCTGGAGTATTTCGGGGCTTCATTACAATGAGCAGTTCTTC	CAWSISGLHYNEQFF	TRBJ2-1	-	-	TRBV30
TGTGCCAGCAAACGGACTAGCGGGAGCCGAGAGACCCAGTACTTC	CASKRTSGSRETQYF	TRBJ2-5	TRBD2	once	TRBV28
TGCGCCAGCAGCCAAAGTCCGACTAGCGGCTTGAATGAGCAGTTCTTC	CASSQSPTSGLNEQFF	TRBJ2-1	TRBD2	-	TRBV4-1
TGTGCCACCAGCAGAGATAGGGGCACTGAAGCTTTCTTT	CATSRDRGTEAFF	TRBJ1-1	-	-	TRBV15
TGTGCCAGCAGCTTAGGGGTGGAGACCCAGTACTTC	CASSLGVETQYF	TRBJ2-5	-	once	TRBV13
TGTGCCAGCAGTGATCTGACAGGGGGCGATCCCGGGGAGCTGTTTTTT	CASSDLTGGDPGELFF	TRBJ2-2	TRBD1	-	TRBV2
TGCGCCAGCAGCCAGACCAGGGAGGGTACTGAAGCTTTCTTT	CASSQTREGTEAFF	TRBJ1-1	-	-	TRBV4-1
TGCAGCGTCCGATTCGGGACAGGGAACTCACCCCTCCACTTT	CSVRFGTGNSPLHF	TRBJ1-6	TRBD1	-	TRBV29-1
TGTGCCAGCAGCTTAGGGGAAAAAGAGACCCAGTACTTC	CASSLGEKETQYF	TRBJ2-5	-	once	TRBV5-4
TGTGCCACCTCTGAGACGCGAAATCAGCCCCAGCATTTT	CATSETRNQPQHF	TRBJ1-5	-	-	TRBV27
TGTGCCAGCAGCTTGGAGGGAACTAATGAAAAACTGTTTTTT	CASSLEGTNEKLFF	TRBJ1-4	-	-	TRBV5-4
TGTGCCTGGAGCGAACATGGGTATTCACCCCTCCACTTT	CAWSEHGYSPLHF	TRBJ1-6	-	-	TRBV30
TGTGCCAGCAGCGGGAGTTACGAGCAGTACTTC	CASSGSYEQYF	TRBJ2-7	-	-	TRBV2
TGCGCCAGCAGCTTGCTTGGGCGGGAATACAATGAGCAGTTCTTC	CASSLLGREYNEQFF	TRBJ2-1	-	-	TRBV5-1
TGTGCCAGCAGTGTATCCGGGACTAGCGGAGGGGCTTACGAGCAGTACTTC	CASSVSGTSGGAYEQYF	TRBJ2-7	TRBD2	-	TRBV6-1
TGTGCCAGCAGTCCTATCCCAGTAACTCGTCAAACTAATGAAAAACTGTTTTTT	CASSPIPVTRQTNEKLFF	TRBJ1-4	-	-	TRBV6-6
TGTGCCACCAGCGGGAGCGGGGATGCGAACACCGGGGAGCTGTTTTTT	CATSGSGDANTGELFF	TRBJ2-2	TRBD2	-	TRBV15
TGTGCCAGCAGTTTTTCGAGCGGCGCCTACGAGCAGTACTTC	CASSFSSGAYEQYF	TRBJ2-7	-	-	TRBV28
TGTGCCAGCAGCTTGGGGCCCTTGGGGGCTGAAGCTTTCTTT	CASSLGPLGAEAFF	TRBJ1-1	-	-	TRBV7-9
TGTGCCAGCAGTGATCCCTCGGGACTCCTTCTGGGAGAAAAACTGTTTTTT	CASSDPSGLLLGEKLFF	TRBJ1-4	-	-	TRBV25-1
TGTGCCAGCAGTGAAACGAAAGACTATGGCTACACCTTC	CASSETKDYGYTF	TRBJ1-2	-	-	TRBV25-1
TGCGCCAGCACAAATTCCGGAGCTAGCACAGATACGCAGTATTTT	CASTNSGASTDTQYF	TRBJ2-3	-	-	TRBV5-1
TGTGCCAGCAGCCTGACAGCCGCAACTAATGAAAAACTGTTTTTT	CASSLTAATNEKLFF	TRBJ1-4	-	-	TRBV11-2
TGTGCCAGCAGCTTTGCTGGGGAGCTGTTTTTT	CASSFAGELFF	TRBJ2-2	-	few	TRBV13
TGTGCCAGCAGTTTCGGATCGAACACTGAAGCTTTCTTT	CASSFGSNTEAFF	TRBJ1-1	-	-	TRBV12-3/TRBV12-4
TGTGCCACCAGTGGAATTTCAGGGCTTCAACTAGCGGGAGATACGCAGTATTTT	CATSGISGLQLAGDTQYF	TRBJ2-3	TRBD2	-	TRBV24-1
TGTGCCAGCAGTTTCGCCTCCTACGAGCAGTACTTC	CASSFASYEQYF	TRBJ2-7	-	-	TRBV28
TGTGCCAGCAGCACAGGCGGACAGGGCCTTGATGAGCAGTTCTTC	CASSTGGQGLDEQFF	TRBJ2-1	TRBD1	-	TRBV9
TGTGCCAGTAGTAAGCTAGTAAGTCTCAATGAGCAGTTCTTC	CASSKLVSLNEQFF	TRBJ2-1	-	-	TRBV19
TGTGCTAGCAGCTTAGTAGGTGGCAGAAGCACCGGGGAGCTGTTTTTT	CASSLVGGRSTGELFF	TRBJ2-2	-	-	TRBV7-7
TGTGCCAGCAGCGTAGGCAGCTCCTATAATTCACCCCTCCACTTT	CASSVGSSYNSPLHF	TRBJ1-6	-	-	TRBV9
TGTGCCAGCAGCCTCCTCCCCCGACCAGGCCCTGGGGCCAACGTCCTGACTTTC	CASSLLPRPGPGANVLTF	TRBJ2-6	-	-	TRBV7-2
TGTGCCAGCCTCCGGGGACAGGGGGTCAATGAGCAGTTCTTC	CASLRGQGVNEQFF	TRBJ2-1	TRBD1	-	TRBV2
TGTGCCAGCAGCCAGACTTGGGACTATGGCTACACCTTC	CASSQTWDYGYTF	TRBJ1-2	-	-	TRBV14
TGTGCCAGCAGCCCAATGGCCGGGACAGGGGGCGGCACAGATACGCAGTATTTT	CASSPMAGTGGGTDTQYF	TRBJ2-3	TRBD1	-	TRBV11-2